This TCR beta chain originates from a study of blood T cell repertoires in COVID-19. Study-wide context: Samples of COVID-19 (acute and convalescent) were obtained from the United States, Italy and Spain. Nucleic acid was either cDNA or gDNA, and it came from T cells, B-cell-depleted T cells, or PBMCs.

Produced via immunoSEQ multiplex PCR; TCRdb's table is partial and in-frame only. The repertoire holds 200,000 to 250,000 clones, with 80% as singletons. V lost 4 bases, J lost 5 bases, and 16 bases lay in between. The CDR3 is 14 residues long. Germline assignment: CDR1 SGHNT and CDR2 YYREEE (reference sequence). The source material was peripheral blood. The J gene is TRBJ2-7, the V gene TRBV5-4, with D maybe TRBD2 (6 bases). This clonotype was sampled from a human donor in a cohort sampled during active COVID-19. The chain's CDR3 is CASSGRQGRNEQYF. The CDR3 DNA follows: TGTGCCAGCAGCGGGAGGCAGGGTCGCAACGAGCAGTACTTC.